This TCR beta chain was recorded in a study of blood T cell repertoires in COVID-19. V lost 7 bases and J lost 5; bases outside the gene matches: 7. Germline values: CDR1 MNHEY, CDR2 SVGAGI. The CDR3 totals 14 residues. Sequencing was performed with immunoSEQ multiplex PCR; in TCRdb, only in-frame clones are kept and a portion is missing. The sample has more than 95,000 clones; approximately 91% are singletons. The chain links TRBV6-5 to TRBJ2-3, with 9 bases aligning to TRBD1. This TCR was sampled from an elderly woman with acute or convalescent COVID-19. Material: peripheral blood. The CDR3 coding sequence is TGTGCCAGCAAACCGGGACAGGGTGAAGATACGCAGTATTTT. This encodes CASKPGQGEDTQYF.